This T cell receptor beta chain was identified in a study of T cell repertoires in cytomegalovirus infection. Study summary: A matching HLA type, together with CMV infection, was signaled by public TCR beta signatures. Study-wide findings and caveats: HLA-C-restricted, CMV-specific TCR beta clonotypes were dominant ex vivo. Cumulated frequencies of public TCR beta families served to identify carriers of CMV plus the relevant HLA.

In its sample, this clonotype was seen a few times. What it binds is not known. Trimming shortened V by 0 bases and J by 3 bases, and 9 bases separated the two germline ends. Germline V CDR1 and CDR2: DFQATT, SNEGSKA (reference sequence). The CDR3 is made up of 13 amino acids. TCRdb redid the calling of the reads with MiXCR, one entry per CDR3 protein. This table has around 110,000 distinct CDR3 sequences, around 10% appearing once. The sample was PBMCs, sequenced either directly or after in vitro stimulation (not recorded which). This receptor was identified in a human donor in good health (CMV status not recorded). Some clones in this sample may be carry-over from other donors' samples. This chain links TRBV20-1 with TRBJ2-7, with unresolved D. CDR3 sequence: CSARDLTIYEQYF. CDR3 sequence (DNA): TGCAGTGCTAGAGATCTCACTATCTACGAGCAGTACTTC.